Presented here are 4 T cell receptor beta chains from one specimen sequenced in a study of blood T cell repertoires in COVID-19 (dated by TCRdb to the early 2020s). Libraries were built with the immunoSEQ multiplex PCR assay. The table comes from immuneACCESS by way of TCRdb, which keeps in-frame sequences with V and J called. Part of the clones is missing from these tables; in studies checked, under half for an unresolved V gene and the rest for unknown reasons. The sample includes about 210,000 clones, with around 84% observed a single time. Together, the top ten hold roughly 12% of the sample. Specimen: peripheral blood. The source of these receptors is a human donor in a cohort sampled during active COVID-19.

This sequence joins TRBV7-9 and TRBJ1-4; D is ambiguous. The CDR3 has 15 residues. Germline lookup yields CDR1 SEHNR and CDR2 FQNEAQ (reference sequence). Trimming took off 3 bases at V and 8 bases at J, with 16 bases between the two ends. The CDR3: CASSLDRSFREKLFF. The CDR3 region has the DNA TGTGCCAGCAGCTTGGATCGGAGTTTTCGAGAAAAACTGTTTTTT.

The chain joins TRBV3-1 (or the pseudogene TRBV3-2) to TRBJ2-7, with a weak D call TRBD2 (5 bases). Germline V gene data show CDR1 as LGHDT and CDR2 as YNNKEL (reference sequence). V was cut by 4 bases and J by 4 bases, with 11 bases left in between. The CDR3 runs 13 residues. DNA for the CDR3: TGTGCCAGCAGCCGTCGAGGCGGGTACGAGCAGTACTTC. Translation: CASSRRGGYEQYF.

To note about this clone: The DNA is omitted, as the CDR3 cannot be located on it reliably, and the CDR3 follows TCRdb's listing. The chain uses TRBV5-1 and TRBJ2-1; the table's D call, TRBD2, was not checked against the DNA. In germline, CDR1 is SGHRS, CDR2 YFSETQ. The CDR3 is 16 amino acids in total, end residues counted. This CDR3 is CASSLGVAGGSNIEFF.

The rearrangement joins TRBV5-1 to TRBJ2-3; 8 bases are a match to TRBD2. V lost 6 bases, J lost 0 bases, and 6 bases stayed unmatched. This CDR3 has 15 residues. Per the germline V gene, CDR1 is SGHRS and CDR2 is YFSETQ. The CDR3 DNA follows: TGCGCCAGCATCTTAAGCGGGAGTAGCACAGATACGCAGTATTTT. Translated: CASILSGSSTDTQYF.